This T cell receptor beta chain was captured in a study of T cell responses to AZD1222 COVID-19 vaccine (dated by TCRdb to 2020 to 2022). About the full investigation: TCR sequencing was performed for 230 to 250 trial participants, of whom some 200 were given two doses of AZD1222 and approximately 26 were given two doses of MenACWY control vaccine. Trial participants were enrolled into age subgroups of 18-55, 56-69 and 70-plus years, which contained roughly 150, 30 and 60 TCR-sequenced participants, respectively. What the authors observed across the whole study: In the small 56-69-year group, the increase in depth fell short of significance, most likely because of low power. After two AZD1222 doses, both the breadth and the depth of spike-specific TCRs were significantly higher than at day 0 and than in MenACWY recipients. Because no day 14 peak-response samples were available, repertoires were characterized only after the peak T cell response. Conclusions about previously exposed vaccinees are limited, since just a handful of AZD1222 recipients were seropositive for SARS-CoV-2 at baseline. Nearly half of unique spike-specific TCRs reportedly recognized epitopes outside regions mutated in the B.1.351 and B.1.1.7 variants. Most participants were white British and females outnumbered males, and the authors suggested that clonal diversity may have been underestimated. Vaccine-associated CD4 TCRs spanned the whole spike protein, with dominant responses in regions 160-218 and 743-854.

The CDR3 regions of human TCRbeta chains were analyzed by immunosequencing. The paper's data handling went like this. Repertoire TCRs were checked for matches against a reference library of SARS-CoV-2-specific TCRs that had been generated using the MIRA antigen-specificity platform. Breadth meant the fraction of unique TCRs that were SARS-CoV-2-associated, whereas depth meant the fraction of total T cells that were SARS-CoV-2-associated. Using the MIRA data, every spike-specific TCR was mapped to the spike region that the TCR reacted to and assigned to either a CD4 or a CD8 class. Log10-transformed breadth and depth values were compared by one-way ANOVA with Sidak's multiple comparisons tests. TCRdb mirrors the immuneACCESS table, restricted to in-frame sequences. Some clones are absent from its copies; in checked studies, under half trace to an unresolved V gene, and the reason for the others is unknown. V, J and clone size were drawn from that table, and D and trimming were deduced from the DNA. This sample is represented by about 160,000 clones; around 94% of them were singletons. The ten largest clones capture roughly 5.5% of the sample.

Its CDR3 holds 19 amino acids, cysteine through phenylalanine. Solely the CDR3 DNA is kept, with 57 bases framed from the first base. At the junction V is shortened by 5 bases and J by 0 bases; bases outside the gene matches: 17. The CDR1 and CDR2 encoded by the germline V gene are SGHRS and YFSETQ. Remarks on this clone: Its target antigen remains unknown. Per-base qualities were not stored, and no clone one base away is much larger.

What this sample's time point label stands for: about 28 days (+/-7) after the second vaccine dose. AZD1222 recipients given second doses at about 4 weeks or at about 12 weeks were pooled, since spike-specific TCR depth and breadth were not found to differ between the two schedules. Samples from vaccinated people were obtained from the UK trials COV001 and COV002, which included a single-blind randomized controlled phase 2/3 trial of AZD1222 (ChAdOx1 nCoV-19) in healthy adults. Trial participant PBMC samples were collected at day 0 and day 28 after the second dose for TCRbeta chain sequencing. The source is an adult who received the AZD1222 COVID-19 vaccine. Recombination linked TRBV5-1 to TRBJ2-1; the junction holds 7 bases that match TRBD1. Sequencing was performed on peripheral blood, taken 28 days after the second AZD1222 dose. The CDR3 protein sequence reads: CASSQTGSVSPSSYNEQFF. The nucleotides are TGCGCCAGCAGTCAGACAGGGAGCGTTTCCCCTAGCTCCTACAATGAGCAGTTCTTC. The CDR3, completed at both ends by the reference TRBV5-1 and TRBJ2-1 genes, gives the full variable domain KAGVTQTPRYLIKTRGQQVTLSCSPISGHRSVSWYQQTPGQGLQFLFEYFSETQRNKGNFPGRFSGRQFSNSRSEMNVSTLELGDSALYLCASSQTGSVSPSSYNEQFFGPGTRLTVL.